These 26 T cell receptor beta chains came from one sample sequenced in a study of blood T cells in healthy people across ages. Together with a sample-barcoded 5' primer, a J-beta primer mix was included in a second PCR lasting roughly 6 to 12 cycles. TCRdb fed the 5' RACE reads into MiXCR, producing one record per CDR3 protein. Of about 1.4 million distinct CDR3 sequences listed, roughly 64% are singletons. Sequenced sample: blood. Receptors originate from a young man in good health.

CDR3 bases: TGCGCCAGCAGCCAGGTCGGCGGGAGGCCTACGCAGTATTTT. Its translation: CASSQVGGRPTQYF. The chain combines TRBV4-1 with TRBJ2-3, with TRBD2 matching over 8 bases. With 3 bases clipped from V and 8 bases from J, the junction kept 7 bases outside the gene matches. Germline-derived CDR1 and CDR2 are MGHRA and YSYEKL. The CDR3 runs to 14 residues.

The V call is TRBV28, the J call TRBJ2-5, with D unresolved. The CDR3 is 12 amino acids. Germline V CDR1 and CDR2: MDHEN, SYDVKM. V was shortened by 7 bases and J by 0 bases, with 6 bases between the two germline ends. CDR3 amino acids: CASTWDQETQYF. The CDR3, as DNA: TGTGCCAGCACTTGGGACCAAGAGACCCAGTACTTC.

J is TRBJ2-1 and V is TRBV4-3; weak D call: TRBD1 (5 bases). The germline V gene has CDR1 LGHNA and CDR2 YSLEER. V was cut by 1 base and J by 3 bases, with 10 bases left in between. This CDR3 contains 15 residues. This CDR3 reads CASSQGWGDYNEQFF. The CDR3 coding sequence is TGCGCCAGCAGCCAAGGGTGGGGCGACTACAATGAGCAGTTCTTC.

In its sample, this clonotype was seen a few times. The chain carries TRBV29-1 and TRBJ2-5; D remains ambiguous. V was shortened by 3 bases and J by 2 bases, with 16 bases between the two germline ends. CDR3 length: 15 amino acids. Germline lookup yields CDR1 SQVTM and CDR2 ANQGSEA. The DNA of the CDR3 is TGCAGCGTTGATTCCCCAGCTAAGACACAAGAGACCCAGTACTTC. Translation: CSVDSPAKTQETQYF.

The CDR3: CSARDSSGAPGEQYF. Here the CDR3 DNA reads TGCAGTGCTAGAGATAGTAGCGGGGCACCGGGAGAGCAGTACTTC. The J gene is TRBJ2-5, the V gene TRBV20-1, with 8 positions matching TRBD2. The CDR3 runs 15 residues. J was trimmed by 11 bases and V by 0 bases; bases with no gene match: 14. Germline assignment: CDR1 DFQATT and CDR2 SNEGSKA (reference sequence).

This clonotype was seen a few times. DNA of the CDR3: TGTGCCAGCAGCTTATCTTTGGAGACAGGGATAGATACGCAGTATTTT. Its translation is CASSLSLETGIDTQYF. The chain links TRBV11-2 to TRBJ2-3; 7 bases are shared with TRBD1. The CDR3 runs to 16 residues. V trimming: 2 bases; J trimming: 5 bases; junction bases outside the gene matches: 10. Germline V lookup: CDR1 SGHAT, CDR2 FQNNGV. Full variable domain (remainder filled in from reference TRBV11-2 and TRBJ2-3): EAGVAQSPRYKIIEKRQSVAFWCNPISGHATLYWYQQILGQGPKLLIQFQNNGVVDDSQLPKDRFSAERLKGVDSTLKIQPAKLEDSAVYLCASSLSLETGIDTQYFGPGTRLTVL.

This clonotype showed up just a few times. This chain uses TRBV27 with TRBJ2-3; 7 bases align to TRBD2. V shed 6 bases and J 6 bases; nucleotides not matched to a gene: 12. Germline V gene sequence: CDR1 MNHEY, CDR2 SMNVEV (reference sequence). This CDR3 spans 15 amino acids. Written as DNA, the CDR3 is TGTGCCAGCAGCATATTATCGTCGCGGGGGGATACGCAGTATTTT. It is translated as CASSILSSRGDTQYF.

V gene TRBV20-1 combines with J gene TRBJ2-3, with D perhaps TRBD2 (6 bases). CDR3 length equals 13 residues. Trimming pared 0 bases from V and 10 bases from J, leaving 14 bases between. The germline V gene has CDR1 DFQATT and CDR2 SNEGSKA (reference sequence). In DNA form, the CDR3 reads TGCAGTGCTAGAGATCGACTGGGGGGTGCGCAGTATTTT. It yields the protein CSARDRLGGAQYF.

The rearrangement links TRBV24-1 to TRBJ2-2; 7 positions agree with TRBD1. The CDR3 covers 15 residues. V gave up 3 bases and J gave up 5 bases; unmatched junction bases: 5. Germline CDR1 is KGHDR and CDR2 is SFDVKD. CDR3 nucleotide sequence: TGTGCCACCAGTGATGGGACAGTAGGGACCGGGGAGCTGTTTTTT. As protein: CATSDGTVGTGELFF.

The rearrangement links TRBV4-1 to TRBJ2-5; a possible D gene is TRBD1 (9 bases). Trimming pared 4 bases from V and 4 bases from J, leaving 16 bases between. Germline CDR1 and CDR2: MGHRA and YSYEKL. This CDR3 spans 15 amino acids. CDR3: CASSLGTGTRETQYF. In DNA, the CDR3 is TGCGCCAGCAGCCTCGGGACAGGGACTAGAGAGACCCAGTACTTC.

A single count supports this clonotype. The chain couples TRBV6-1 to TRBJ1-2; no clear D gene. This CDR3 is built from 11 residues. The V gene's germline CDR1 is MNHNS and CDR2 SASEGT. V lost 3 bases, J lost 9 bases, and 8 bases lay in between. CDR3 DNA sequence: TGTGCCAGCAGTGATGGCCTCAGCTACACCTTC. The encoded protein is CASSDGLSYTF.

V and J are TRBV28 and TRBJ2-1; TRBD2 aligns across 12 bases. V was pared by 4 bases and J by 2 bases, with 6 bases of the junction left unmatched. CDR1 is MDHEN, CDR2 SYDVKM, per germline. This CDR3 comprises 17 residues. CDR3 DNA sequence: TGTGCCAGCAGTTCCCCGGCTAGCGGGGGGGCCTACAATGAGCAGTTCTTC. As protein: CASSSPASGGAYNEQFF.

The J gene is TRBJ2-3, the V gene TRBV7-9; D not certain. The V end was cut by 2 bases, the J end by 7 bases, with 4 bases between. Germline V lookup: CDR1 SEHNR, CDR2 FQNEAQ (reference sequence). This CDR3 contains 11 residues. The CDR3 DNA sequence: TGTGCCAGCAGCTTACATAATACGCAGTATTTT. Protein sequence: CASSLHNTQYF.

About this clonotype itself: It may be a read error: a sequence one base away is much more abundant. The chain is built from TRBV27 and TRBJ2-4; TRBD1 aligns across 10 bases. The J call may be mistaken, given a closer DNA end match to TRBJ2-7. This CDR3 spans 14 amino acids. Germline V gives CDR1 MNHEY, CDR2 SMNVEV (reference sequence). In DNA, the CDR3 is TGTGCCAGCAGTTTTGGGACAGGGGACTGCGAGCAGTACTTC. Encoded protein: CASSFGTGDCEQYF.

The chain uses TRBV11-2 and TRBJ1-2, with D unresolved. Trimming stripped 5 bases from V and 5 bases from J, with 15 bases between. Germline CDR1 and CDR2: SGHAT and FQNNGV. The CDR3 spans 14 residues. The CDR3 DNA follows: TGTGCCAGCAGCCCGGGGTACTCACGGTATGGCTACACCTTC. Amino acid sequence: CASSPGYSRYGYTF.

The chain uses TRBV12-3 or TRBV12-4 and TRBJ2-3; a weak D match, TRBD2 (6 bases). The length of the CDR3 is 15 residues. V was pared by 10 bases and J by 4 bases, with 21 bases between. The CDR3 region has the DNA TGTGCCACGACCCTGCGGCAACCTAGCGCAGATACGCAGTATTTT. This translates into CATTLRQPSADTQYF.

The chain links TRBV5-1 to TRBJ2-5; 7 nucleotides agree with TRBD1. Germline CDR1 is SGHRS and CDR2 is YFSETQ. The length of the CDR3 is 17 residues. The trim removed 2 bases at V and 11 bases at J, leaving 21 bases unmatched. Written as DNA, the CDR3 is TGCGCCAGCAGCTTAACGGATTCTCCGGGACAGTACAATGAGCAGTACTTC. It translates to CASSLTDSPGQYNEQYF.

This clonotype was found a few times. J is TRBJ2-1 and V is TRBV12-3 or TRBV12-4; 11 nucleotides align to TRBD2. The CDR3 consists of 15 residues. After removal of 7 bases from V and 8 bases from J, the junction contained 10 bases not matched to a gene. The CDR3 loop is CASNYLAGGAHEQFF. CDR3 in DNA: TGTGCCAGCAACTATCTAGCGGGGGGCGCCCATGAGCAGTTCTTC.

The genes are TRBV20-1 and TRBJ2-1; TRBD2 aligns across 7 bases. Germline lookup yields CDR1 DFQATT and CDR2 SNEGSKA (reference sequence). The CDR3 has 14 amino acids. Trimming took 5 bases from V and 7 from J; bases not matched to a gene: 11. The CDR3: CSARSGKIGNEQFF. The CDR3 bases are TGCAGTGCTCGGAGCGGGAAAATAGGAAATGAGCAGTTCTTC.

The chain links TRBV6-6 to TRBJ1-5; TRBD1 might be the D (5 bases). V was trimmed by 4 bases and J by 6 bases, leaving 16 bases between them. The CDR3 consists of 15 residues. Germline V gene data show CDR1 as MNHNY and CDR2 as SVGAGI (reference sequence). This CDR3 is CASSLDRELGQPQHF. In DNA, the CDR3 is TGTGCCAGCAGTTTAGACAGAGAACTAGGTCAGCCCCAGCATTTT.

The chain joins TRBV12-3 or TRBV12-4 to TRBJ2-7, with 7 bases identical to TRBD1. The length of the CDR3 is 14 residues. Trimming cost V 4 bases and J 1 base; bases outside gene matches: 4. The CDR3 is CASSWTGRSYEQYF. Here the CDR3 DNA reads TGTGCCAGCAGTTGGACAGGCAGATCCTACGAGCAGTACTTC.

This sequence joins TRBV6-1 and TRBJ2-2; 14 positions agree with TRBD2. Trimming removed 7 bases from V and 5 bases from J; junction bases left unmatched: 9. The germline V gene has CDR1 MNHNS and CDR2 SASEGT. There are 17 residues in the CDR3. The CDR3 region is CASIRTSGGLGTGELFF. The DNA of the CDR3 is TGTGCCAGCATCCGGACTAGCGGGGGGCTCGGGACCGGGGAGCTGTTTTTT.

This clonotype is a singleton in its sample. V usage is TRBV7-9 and J usage is TRBJ2-7; 7 bases match TRBD2. The length of the CDR3 is 13 residues. V shed 1 base and J 10 bases; nucleotides not matched to a gene: 7. The V gene's germline CDR1 is SEHNR and CDR2 FQNEAQ (reference sequence). The CDR3 DNA follows: TGTGCCAGCAGCTTAGGCCAGGGAGGGTTCCAGTACTTC. It yields the protein CASSLGQGGFQYF.

The chain links TRBV10-3 to TRBJ1-6; D perhaps matches TRBD1 (6 bases). Germline-derived CDR1 and CDR2 are ENHRY and SYGVKD. V was cut by 6 bases and J by 10 bases, with 16 bases left in between. This CDR3 has 14 amino acids. CDR3 protein: CAIRLQGIGSPLHF. The DNA of the CDR3 is TGTGCCATCAGGTTACAGGGAATCGGCTCACCCCTCCACTTT.

The chain recombines TRBV25-1 with TRBJ2-1, with D possibly TRBD2 on 5 matching bases. The CDR3 sequence is 15 residues long. CDR1 MGHDK and CDR2 SYGVNS come from the germline V gene. V was cut by 4 bases and J by 7 bases, with 17 bases left in between. The CDR3 spells CASSVYATGENEQFF. The CDR3 DNA sequence: TGTGCCAGCAGTGTGTACGCCACCGGGGAAAATGAGCAGTTCTTC.

The chain combines TRBV27 with TRBJ2-1; 9 bases are shared with TRBD1. Germline CDR1 is MNHEY and CDR2 is SMNVEV (reference sequence). CDR3 length equals 18 residues. V trimming: 4 bases; J trimming: 7 bases; junction bases outside the gene matches: 17. The CDR3 is CASSSPLRQGGARNEQFF. The CDR3 region has the DNA TGTGCCAGCAGTTCTCCCCTTCGACAGGGGGGCGCGCGGAATGAGCAGTTCTTC.